Shown below are 3 T cell receptor beta chains from a single sample sequenced in a study of blood T cell repertoires in COVID-19. Sequencing used immunoSEQ multiplex PCR; TCRdb keeps in-frame clones, though not all of them. The sample has around 150,000 clones, around nine tenths seen once. Sequenced input: peripheral blood. The receptors come from a woman between 65 and 79 years old with COVID-19, enrolled during active disease.

J is TRBJ1-5 and V is TRBV18, with 11 bases identical to TRBD1. The CDR3 consists of 17 residues. The trim removed 5 bases at V and 3 bases at J, leaving 9 bases unmatched. Germline lookup yields CDR1 KGHSH and CDR2 LQKENI. CDR3 nucleotide sequence: TGTGCCAGCTCATATGGGAGGGACAGGGGGACCAATCAGCCCCAGCATTTT. It yields the protein CASSYGRDRGTNQPQHF.

The chain is built from TRBV7-9 and TRBJ2-7; 7 bases are shared with TRBD2. This CDR3 has 16 amino acids. Unmatched junction bases numbered 12, after V lost 5 bases and J lost 2 bases. The germline V gene encodes CDR1 SEHNR and CDR2 FQNEAQ (reference sequence). The CDR3 sequence: CASSPPLSGVPYEQYF. The CDR3 region has the DNA TGTGCCAGCAGCCCCCCTCTCAGCGGGGTCCCCTACGAGCAGTACTTC.

The V call is TRBV11-3, the J call TRBJ2-5; no reliable D call. V was trimmed by 1 base and J by 1 base, leaving 4 bases between them. Germline CDR1 and CDR2: SGHNT and YENEEA. The CDR3 has 13 amino acids. The CDR3, as DNA: TGTGCCAGCAGCTTAGGCAGCCAAGAGACCCAGTACTTC. Its translation: CASSLGSQETQYF. Full variable domain (missing parts from reference TRBV11-3 and TRBJ2-5): EAGVVQSPRYKIIEKKQPVAFWCNPISGHNTLYWYLQNLGQGPELLIRYENEEAVDDSQLPKDRFSAERLKGVDSTLKIQPAELGDSAVYLCASSLGSQETQYFGPGTRLLVL.